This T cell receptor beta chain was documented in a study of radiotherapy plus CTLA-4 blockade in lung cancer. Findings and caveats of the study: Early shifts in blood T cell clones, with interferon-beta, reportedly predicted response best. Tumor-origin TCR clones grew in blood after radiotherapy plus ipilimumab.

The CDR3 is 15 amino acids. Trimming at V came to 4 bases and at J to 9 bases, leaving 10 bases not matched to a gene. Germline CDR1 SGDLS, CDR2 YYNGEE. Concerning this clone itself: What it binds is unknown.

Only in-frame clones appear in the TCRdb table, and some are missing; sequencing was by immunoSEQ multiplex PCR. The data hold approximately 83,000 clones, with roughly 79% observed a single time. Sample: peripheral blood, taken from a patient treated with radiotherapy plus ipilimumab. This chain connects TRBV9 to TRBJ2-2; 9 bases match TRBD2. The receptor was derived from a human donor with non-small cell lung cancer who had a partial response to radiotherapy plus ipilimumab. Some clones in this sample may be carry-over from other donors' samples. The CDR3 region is CASSPSPSGVRELFF. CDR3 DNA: TGTGCCAGCAGCCCCAGCCCTAGCGGGGTAAGGGAGCTGTTTTTT.